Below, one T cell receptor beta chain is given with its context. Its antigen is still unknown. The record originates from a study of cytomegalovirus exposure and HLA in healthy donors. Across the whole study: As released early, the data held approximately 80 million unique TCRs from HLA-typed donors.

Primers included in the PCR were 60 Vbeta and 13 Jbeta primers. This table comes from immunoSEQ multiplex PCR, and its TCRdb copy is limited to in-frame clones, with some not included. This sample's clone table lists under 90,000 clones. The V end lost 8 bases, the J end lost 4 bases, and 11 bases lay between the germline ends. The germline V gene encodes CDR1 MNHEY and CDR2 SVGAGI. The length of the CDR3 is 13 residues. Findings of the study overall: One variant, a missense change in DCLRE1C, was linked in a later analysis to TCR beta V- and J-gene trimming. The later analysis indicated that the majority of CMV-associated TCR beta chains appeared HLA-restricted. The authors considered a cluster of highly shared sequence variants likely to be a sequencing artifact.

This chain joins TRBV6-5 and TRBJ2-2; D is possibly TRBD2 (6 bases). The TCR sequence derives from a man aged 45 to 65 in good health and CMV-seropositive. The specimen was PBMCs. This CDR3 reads CASSVEGTGELFF. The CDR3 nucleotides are TGTGCCAGCTCAGTGGAGGGCACCGGGGAGCTGTTTTTT.